This TCR beta chain was observed in a study of T cells in Graves' hyperthyroidism and ophthalmopathy. This clonotype occurred many times. Its antigen is currently unknown. Study-wide results and caveats: Among clonotypes expanded in thyroid above 0.001, most were also found in blood. From stable hyperthyroidism, ophthalmopathy was set apart by a 13 V-J model.

Stability of Graves' hyperthyroidism was defined as absent ophthalmopathy progression within 18 months. From RNA transcripts, TCR beta CDR3 regions were amplified. First-round RT-PCR of the TCR CDR3 relied on the HTBI primer set. TCRdb processed the multiplex PCR reads anew with MiXCR; each CDR3 protein has one entry. The top ten hold roughly 8.2% of the sample, which has some 510,000 distinct CDR3 sequences, roughly 50% seen once. Germline CDR1 SNHLY, CDR2 FYNNEI. The CDR3 runs to 12 residues. V shed 4 bases and J shed 14 bases, with 17 bases lying between them. Material for sequencing was peripheral blood or thyroid tissue (not recorded which). This receptor was obtained from a young woman with Graves' hyperthyroidism. V and J are TRBV2 and TRBJ1-1; tentative D call: TRBD1 (6 bases). The CDR3: CASSGWDIGNFF. The DNA of the CDR3 is TGTGCCAGCAGTGGATGGGACATTGGCAACTTCTTT.